The sequence of this T cell receptor beta chain was determined in a study of CD8 T cells in ankylosing spondylitis. Points from the study as a whole: Reports say disease-linked clones showed up significantly more in matched ankylosing spondylitis synovial fluid. Certain motif variants had earlier appeared in reactive arthritis synovial fluid and blood. About 8 highly homologous variants made up a TCR beta motif, and this motif appeared characteristic of ankylosing spondylitis blood. Disease-linked clones bore a CD8+ phenotype and were relatively rare in peripheral blood.

Libraries of TCR beta came from quantitative 5'-RACE with molecular barcodes. Via MiXCR, TCRdb re-called the 5' RACE reads, giving one row per CDR3 protein. This sample has around 440,000 distinct CDR3 sequences, with under 20% found just once. This clonotype was observed many times. No antigen is known for it. Germline assignment: CDR1 SGHDT and CDR2 YYEEEE. This CDR3 is built from 16 residues. V trimming: 1 base; J trimming: 4 bases; junction bases outside the gene matches: 5. The source is a male donor with ankylosing spondylitis. The V and J genes are TRBV5-6 and TRBJ2-1, with TRBD1 identical over 10 bases. Input material: blood, either unsorted or a sorted T cell fraction (not recorded which). CDR3 sequence (DNA): TGTGCCAGCAGCTTGTCTGGGACAGGGGAATACAATGAGCAGTTCTTC. Translated, it gives CASSLSGTGEYNEQFF.